This T cell receptor (beta chain) was sequenced during a study of memory CD4+ T cells and cytomegalovirus serostatus. Study-wide background: Of the healthy Belgian adults, 9 or 10 were CMV seropositive and approximately 24 seronegative.

Study results and limitations: Median bootstrapped AUC for CMV status was just under 0.97 originally, around 0.91 US-trained. Suggested: most of the CMV-linked TCR signature lies in CD4+ memory cells.

The CDR3 extends over 15 amino acids. Trimming left V 4 bases short and J 0 bases short, with 11 bases between. Germline V gives CDR1 SGDLS, CDR2 YYNGEE. The sort gate was single viable CD3+CD4+CD8-CD45RO+ cells for memory CD4+ T cells. CD4+ T cells were isolated by positive magnetic selection. Data came from immunoSEQ multiplex PCR; TCRdb stores just in-frame clones and leaves some out. The sample has 50,000 to 75,000 clones, 82% seen once. With respect to this clone: Its target is not known.

This TCR was recovered from an adult in good health and CMV-seronegative. This chain links TRBV9 with TRBJ1-3; D gene ambiguous. The sample consisted of memory CD4+ T cells from blood. The CDR3 region is CASSIQQHSGNTIYF. CDR3 DNA sequence: TGTGCCAGCAGCATTCAACAGCACTCTGGAAACACCATATATTTT.